Listed here are 26 T cell receptor beta chains from one sample, sequenced in a study of blood T cells in healthy people across ages (dated by TCRdb to 2014 to 2015). The library relied on 5' RACE. The run used an Illumina HiSeq 2500. The second PCR ran for roughly 7 to 12 cycles and used a J-beta primer mix along with a sample-barcoded 5' primer. Using fastp at Q25 and MiXCR, TCRdb reprocessed the public reads and kept productive beta chains. Identical CDR3 protein sequences are pooled into one entry, listed with their most common genes and DNA. This sample holds roughly 680,000 distinct CDR3 sequences; about 51% were observed only once. The top ten hold about 13% of the sample. Input material: blood. The receptor set was obtained from a woman older than 75 in good health.

This clonotype has a count of ten or more. The chain carries TRBV2 and TRBJ1-1, with D unclear. The CDR3 loop spans 12 amino acids. Germline values: CDR1 SNHLY, CDR2 FYNNEI. V lost 8 bases and J lost 6, with 13 bases in between. DNA of the CDR3: TGTGCCAGCCTTGAATTGGACCCTGAAGCTTTCTTT. Translating gives CASLELDPEAFF.

This clonotype was recorded many times. The chain carries TRBV21-1 and TRBJ2-4; the table calls TRBD2, which could not be checked here. TRBV21-1 is designated a pseudogene. The CDR3 sequence is 15 residues long. The CDR3 protein is CASEKGPIAKNIQYF. DNA for the CDR3: TGTGCCAGCGAGAAGGGGCCCATAGCCAAAAACATTCAGTACTTC.

The V call is TRBV2, the J call TRBJ2-1, with D possibly being TRBD1 or TRBD2 (6 bases each). The CDR3 has 14 amino acids. The germline V gene has CDR1 SNHLY and CDR2 FYNNEI. Trimming took 0 bases from V and 6 from J, leaving 9 bases between them. CDR3 nucleotides: TGTGCCAGCAGTGAAGCGTGGGGGGCCAATGAGCAGTTCTTC. Protein: CASSEAWGANEQFF.

V is TRBV2 and J is TRBJ2-7; 7 bases fit TRBD2. This CDR3 spans 13 amino acids. The V and J ends lost 7 bases and 7 bases, in that order; junction bases with no gene match: 10. CDR1 is SNHLY, CDR2 FYNNEI, per germline. Here the CDR3 reads CASKWEGLGEQYF. The CDR3, as DNA: TGTGCCAGCAAGTGGGAGGGCCTCGGGGAGCAGTACTTC.

This chain links TRBV5-1 with TRBJ2-2; D is ambiguous. The V and J ends lost 4 bases and 1 base respectively, with 11 bases between them. The CDR3 is 15 amino acids. The germline gives CDR1 SGHRS, CDR2 YFSETQ. The CDR3 is CASSKYTGNTGELFF. As DNA, the CDR3 is TGCGCCAGCAGCAAATACACGGGGAACACCGGGGAGCTGTTTTTT. Full variable domain (remainder filled in from reference TRBV5-1 and TRBJ2-2): KAGVTQTPRYLIKTRGQQVTLSCSPISGHRSVSWYQQTPGQGLQFLFEYFSETQRNKGNFPGRFSGRQFSNSRSEMNVSTLELGDSALYLCASSKYTGNTGELFFGEGSRLTVL.

Details on this clonotype: This may arise from a read error, as a much more abundant clone is one base away. The V call is TRBV24-1, the J call TRBJ2-5; no definite D call. Germline CDR1 is KGHDR and CDR2 is SFDVKD. CDR3 size: 15 residues. Trimming took 1 base from V and 11 from J, leaving 19 bases between them. The CDR3 sequence: CATSDLPGLGNEQYF. CDR3 nucleotides: TGTGCCACCAGTGATTTACCCGGTCTGGGGAATGAGCAGTACTTC.

The V call is TRBV20-1, the J call TRBJ2-1; D not resolved. CDR3 size: 11 residues. CDR1 and CDR2 (germline): DFQATT, SNEGSKA (reference sequence). The CDR3 nucleotides are TGCAGGATCTCTAGGAACAATGAGCAGTTCTTC. Protein sequence: CRISRNNEQFF.

The count of this clonotype is one. The chain joins TRBV20-1 to TRBJ2-3; D ambiguous. Germline V gene lookup returns CDR1 DFQATT and CDR2 SNEGSKA (reference sequence). The CDR3 is 12 amino acids. The V and J ends lost 4 bases and 7 bases respectively, with 12 bases between them. This CDR3 is CSATPVAYTQYF. The CDR3 coding sequence is TGCAGTGCTACCCCAGTCGCTTATACGCAGTATTTT.

The genes are TRBV4-1 and TRBJ2-4; D remains unclear. The J call may be faulty, since TRBJ2-7 better matches the DNA end. The germline V gene has CDR1 MGHRA and CDR2 YSYEKL. The CDR3 covers 15 residues. The CDR3 region is CASSQISRTTYEQYF. CDR3 nucleotides: TGCGCCAGCAGCCAAATCAGCCGTACCACCTACGAGCAGTACTTC.

This clonotype was seen repeatedly, ten times or more. The V gene is TRBV7-6, the J gene TRBJ1-5, with D unclear. Per germline, CDR1 SGHVS and CDR2 FNYEAQ. This CDR3 region has 13 residues. V shed 5 bases and J shed 3 bases, with 8 bases lying between them. CDR3 region: CASSTRLNQPQHF. Here the CDR3 DNA reads TGTGCCAGCAGCACCCGACTCAATCAGCCCCAGCATTTT.

The V call is TRBV5-5, the J call TRBJ2-4, with D perhaps TRBD1 (6 bases). The end of the DNA fits TRBJ2-7 better, so the J call may be wrong. The CDR3 is 15 amino acids. Germline V gene sequence: CDR1 SGHKS, CDR2 YYEKEE (reference sequence). DNA of the CDR3: TGTGCCAGCAGCCCACCCCCGCCAGGGGAAGACGAGCAGTACTTC. Translating gives CASSPPPPGEDEQYF.

Comments on this clonotype: This may be a read error: a much more frequent sequence differs by one nucleotide. The chain joins TRBV7-2 to TRBJ2-1; D perhaps matches TRBD2 (5 bases). CDR3 length: 15 amino acids. V was pared by 5 bases and J by 0 bases, with 11 bases between. CDR1 and CDR2 from the germline V gene are SGHTA and FQGNSA. The CDR3 protein is CASSTRASSYNEQFF. The CDR3 nucleotides are TGTGCCAGCAGCACTAGGGCTAGCTCCTACAATGAGCAGTTCTTC. The variable domain in full, with the rest retrieved from reference TRBV7-2 and TRBJ2-1, is GAGVSQSPSNKVTEKGKDVELRCDPISGHTALYWYRQSLGQGLEFLIYFQGNSAPDKSGLPSDRFSAERTGGSVSTLTIQRTQQEDSAVYLCASSTRASSYNEQFFGPGTRLTVL.

The chain links TRBV2 to TRBJ2-1; TRBD2 matches at 10 bases. This CDR3 has 17 amino acids. With 4 bases clipped from V and 9 bases from J, the junction kept 15 bases outside the gene matches. The germline V gene encodes CDR1 SNHLY and CDR2 FYNNEI. CDR3: CASSVPRTSGEVGEQFF. CDR3 nucleotide sequence: TGTGCCAGCAGTGTACCAAGGACTAGCGGAGAAGTAGGTGAGCAGTTCTTC.

CDR3: CASEKGGGRDTQYF. The DNA for the CDR3 is TGTGCCAGCGAGAAAGGGGGGGGCCGGGATACGCAGTATTTT. The chain uses TRBV6-2 or TRBV6-3 and TRBJ2-3; a weak D match, TRBD2 (7 bases). The CDR3 runs to 14 residues. Trimming stripped 8 bases from V and 6 bases from J, with 18 bases between. Germline-derived CDR1 and CDR2 are MNHEY and SVGEGT.

This clonotype came up a few times. V is TRBV6-1 and J is TRBJ1-4, with D perhaps matching TRBD1 (6 bases). The CDR3 contains 15 residues. Germline V lookup: CDR1 MNHNS, CDR2 SASEGT. Trimming left V 5 bases short and J 2 bases short, with 12 bases between. The CDR3: CASSFLGGTNEKLFF. CDR3 nucleotide sequence: TGTGCCAGCAGTTTTCTAGGGGGGACTAATGAAAAACTGTTTTTT.

The table lists this clonotype with a few counts. This chain uses TRBV12-3 or TRBV12-4 with TRBJ1-1; D unresolved. The V and J ends lost 7 bases and 7 bases respectively, with 22 bases between them. The CDR3 spans 15 residues. The CDR3 is CASTPLPGRGYEAFF. The CDR3 coding sequence is TGTGCCAGCACCCCTCTACCCGGGAGAGGTTATGAAGCTTTCTTT.

V gene TRBV25-1 combines with J gene TRBJ1-1, with D unresolved. The germline CDR1 and CDR2 sequences are MGHDK and SYGVNS. The CDR3 runs 16 residues. V lost 0 bases and J 0 bases, leaving 11 bases between the germline ends. The CDR3 DNA is TGTGCCAGCAGTGAATATCGCGCAGATATGAACACTGAAGCTTTCTTT. Its protein product is CASSEYRADMNTEAFF.

This clonotype was seen repeatedly, ten times or more. The genes are TRBV10-3 and TRBJ2-1; 8 bases agree with TRBD2. The CDR3 is 15 amino acids. The germline gives CDR1 ENHRY, CDR2 SYGVKD. V lost 2 bases to trimming and J lost 8 bases; unmatched junction nucleotides: 8. CDR3 protein: CAISEPEGLVHEQFF. The CDR3 DNA reads as TGTGCCATCAGTGAGCCCGAGGGACTAGTGCATGAGCAGTTCTTC.

The V and J genes are TRBV20-1 and TRBJ1-2; tentative D call: TRBD1 (6 bases). Germline CDR1 DFQATT, CDR2 SNEGSKA (reference sequence). Trimming stripped 5 bases from V and 1 base from J, with 23 bases between. The CDR3 runs 17 residues. CDR3 in DNA: TGCAGTGCTCCTTTGGGGGCTTCCACCCGGTTTAACTATGGCTACACCTTC. Protein: CSAPLGASTRFNYGYTF.

The gene calls are TRBV5-1 and TRBJ2-1; 9 nucleotides line up with TRBD2. Germline V gene lookup returns CDR1 SGHRS and CDR2 YFSETQ. This CDR3 is built from 15 residues. Trimming took 4 bases from V and 6 from J; bases not matched to a gene: 8. CDR3 nucleotides: TGCGCCAGCAGCGGGTTAGCGGGAGTCGGCAATGAGCAGTTCTTC. Amino acid sequence: CASSGLAGVGNEQFF.

V usage is TRBV5-1 and J usage is TRBJ1-2; D is uncertain. CDR3 length: 12 amino acids. Germline CDR1 and CDR2: SGHRS and YFSETQ. With 4 bases removed from V and 10 bases from J, the gap between germline ends came to 14 bases. The chain's CDR3 is CASSVQEGTYTF. In DNA, the CDR3 is TGCGCCAGCAGCGTCCAGGAGGGTACCTACACCTTC.

About this clonotype: This may be a read error: a much more frequent sequence differs by one nucleotide. J is TRBJ2-3 and V is TRBV5-1; TRBD2 agrees at 10 bases. CDR3 length equals 18 residues. In germline, CDR1 is SGHRS, CDR2 YFSETQ. DNA of the CDR3: TGCGCCAGCAACTTGGTTGGACTAGCGGCAAGTAGCACAGATACGCAGTATTTT. Protein: CASNLVGLAASSTDTQYF.

As to this clonotype: The junction and the germline gene differ at one end; a read error may be behind it. V is TRBV18 and J is TRBJ1-2; D is possibly TRBD1 (6 bases). Germline V gene lookup returns CDR1 KGHSH and CDR2 LQKENI. The CDR3 is 15 residues long. The CDR3 region is CAGSPGVGPFYGYTF. In nucleotides, the CDR3 is TGTGCCGGCTCACCAGGGGTAGGCCCGTTCTATGGCTACACCTTC.

In its sample, this clonotype was seen many times. The chain uses TRBV12-3 or TRBV12-4 and TRBJ2-1, with a possible D match to TRBD2 (6 bases). The CDR3 has 19 residues. V lost 5 bases and J lost 0, with 23 bases in between. In nucleotides, the CDR3 is TGTGCCAGCAGTCCTACCGGAAGCGGGCTTCTTAGCTCCTACAATGAGCAGTTCTTC. This encodes CASSPTGSGLLSSYNEQFF.

This clonotype was seen a single time. A clone one base away is much larger, so this may be a read error. This sequence joins TRBV10-3 and TRBJ1-4; D is unresolved. The V end was cut by 3 bases, the J end by 8 bases, with 16 bases between. CDR1 and CDR2 (germline): ENHRY, SYGVKD. The CDR3 has 15 residues. The CDR3 nucleotides are TGTGCCATCAGTGATTTTCAACAGAGCGAGGAAAAACTGTTTTTT. It is translated as CAISDFQQSEEKLFF.

This clonotype has a handful of counts. The rearrangement links TRBV12-3 or TRBV12-4 to TRBJ1-2, with a weak D call TRBD1 (5 bases). Trimming left V 1 base short and J 4 bases short, with 16 bases between. The CDR3 length is 16 residues. The CDR3 sequence: CASSLGGRGGSYGYTF. CDR3 nucleotides: TGTGCCAGCAGTTTAGGGGGTAGGGGTGGAAGCTATGGCTACACCTTC.